Given below is one TCR beta chain in context. Its antigen is still unknown. These data are taken from a study of identical twins. General study points: Partly confounded zero-insertion analyses could result from invariant MAIT and iNKT cells. Insertions were fewer in abundant cord blood beta clonotypes, whereas memory repertoires showed none of this pattern. Donors were not followed over many years; analysis was cross-sectional.

Template switching created a universal primer site, and the cDNA included unique molecular identifiers. Each CDR3 protein gets one entry after TCRdb re-called the 5' RACE reads with MiXCR. The sample consists of hundreds of thousands of distinct CDR3 sequences, roughly an eighth of them appearing once. V lost 0 bases, J lost 5 bases, and 10 bases lay in between. The germline V gene encodes CDR1 MNHEY and CDR2 SVGAGI. The CDR3 length is 15 residues. A further study also used this sample, focusing on yellow fever vaccine responses in identical twins.

The rearrangement links TRBV6-5 to TRBJ1-4; D gene uncertain. Sequences were obtained from PBMCs. The sequence came from a woman aged 18-30 years in good health. CDR3 nucleotides: TGTGCCAGCAGTTACTCGTACAGTTACAATGAAAAACTGTTTTTT. This codes for CASSYSYSYNEKLFF.